This T cell receptor (beta chain) was sequenced during a study of blood T cells in healthy people across ages (dated by TCRdb to between 2014 and 2017). General notes on the study: In model experiments, template switching captured roughly one uniquely barcoded TCR beta cDNA molecule for every two T cells. Using the same blood draw, the study looked at two additional independent replicas of 1 million unique cDNA reads for two donors, one aged 18 to 29 and the other aged 80 or older. The study measured age-related changes in TCR beta repertoire diversity using deep sequencing normalized with unique cDNA molecular identifiers. Donors of different ages were randomly distributed across sequencing lanes to avoid experimental bias. Donors were grouped into four age groups: young (average approximately 15 years), middle-aged (39), aged (around 60) and long-lived (approximately 82). Findings and caveats that apply to the study as a whole: Estimates of total diversity based on one million sequenced T cells were regarded as lower bounds and as underestimates. Bulk unsorted PBMC profiling prevented conclusive comparison of naive and antigen-experienced compartments. The long-lived group showed more naive CD4+ T cells, fewer expanded clones and increased TCR diversity than the aged group, suggesting age selection. There was a strong correlation between observed TCR beta diversity and the percentage of naive T cells measured by flow cytometry. Observed TCR beta diversity per million T cells fell roughly linearly with age, and a significant reduction was already apparent by age about 36. Donor CMV infection status was unknown, potentially confounding age-related changes in expanded clonotypes.

Donors were 39 systemically healthy Caucasian individuals from Russia aged 6 to 90 years. Around 9.7 milliliters of peripheral blood were collected from each donor into EDTA-treated Vacutainer tubes. Ficoll-Paque density-gradient centrifugation was used to isolate PBMCs, with at least 6.5 million per sample. Total RNA, at least 6 micrograms per sample, was extracted from PBMCs with Trizol reagent. The percentages of naive CD45RAhigh/CD27high T cells were determined by flow cytometry on a PBMC aliquot from every donor. Libraries were made using 5' RACE. The sequencer was an Illumina HiSeq 2500. A second roughly 6 to 11 cycle PCR used a sample-barcoded 5' primer and a J-beta primer mix. A template-switch 5' adaptor carrying 12 random nucleotides introduced a unique molecular identifier onto each TCR beta cDNA molecule. At least 2.5 million CDR3-containing paired-end reads were obtained from each sample. All of the RNA was converted into first-strand cDNA using the Mint cDNA synthesis kit, with a TRBC-specific oligonucleotide serving as the primer. After uracil-DNA glycosylase treatment, a first 18-cycle PCR used universal primers M1SS and BC2_uni_R on all cDNA. As for the original processing: For normalization, 1 million high-quality reads were randomly selected from each sample, with every read carrying a distinct molecular identifier. Instead of being binned into consensus sequences, reads with shared molecular identifiers were discarded. MiTCR, with a Q25 quality threshold and the strictest error-elimination algorithm, was used for CDR3 identification, clonotype clustering and error correction. A nonparametric unseen species model with Euler transformation was used to estimate a lower bound on total TCR beta diversity. The public reads were quality trimmed at Q25 with fastp and then assembled into clones with MiXCR by TCRdb, keeping productive beta chains. Each record represents a unique CDR3 protein, reported with the most common genes and DNA among its rows. TCRdb's processing, not the authors' own work, is the source of the V and J calls. The sample table shows approximately 800,000 distinct CDR3 sequences, and more than 55% are seen once. Clones ranked in the top ten supply around a quarter of the sample.

About this clonotype: Its antigen target is currently unknown. Per-base qualities were not stored, and no clone one base away is much larger.

Sequencing was carried out using blood. The sequence was obtained from a man aged 40-49 years in good health.

The nucleotide sequence reads as follows: TGTGCCAGCAGCAAAGAATTGATAGTAAGGACAGGGGTTTACACTGAAGCTTTCTTT. It translates to CASSKELIVRTGVYTEAFF. The chain couples TRBV21-1 to TRBJ1-1; the listed D gene, TRBD1, was not tested against the DNA. TRBV21-1 has pseudogene status. The cysteine opens and the phenylalanine closes a CDR3 of 19 amino acids. CDR3 DNA is the only sequence kept; it has 57 bases, read in frame from the first base.